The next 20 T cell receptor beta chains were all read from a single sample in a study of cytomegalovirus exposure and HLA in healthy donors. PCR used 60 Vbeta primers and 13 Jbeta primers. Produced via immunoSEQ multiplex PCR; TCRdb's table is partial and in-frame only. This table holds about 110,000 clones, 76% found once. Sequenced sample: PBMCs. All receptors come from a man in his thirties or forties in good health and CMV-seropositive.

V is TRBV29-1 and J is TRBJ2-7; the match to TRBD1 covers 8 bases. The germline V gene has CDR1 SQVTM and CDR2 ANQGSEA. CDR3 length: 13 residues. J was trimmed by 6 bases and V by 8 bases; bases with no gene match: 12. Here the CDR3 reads CSISGTGNSEQYF. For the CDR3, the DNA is TGCAGCATCTCCGGGACAGGTAACTCCGAGCAGTACTTC.

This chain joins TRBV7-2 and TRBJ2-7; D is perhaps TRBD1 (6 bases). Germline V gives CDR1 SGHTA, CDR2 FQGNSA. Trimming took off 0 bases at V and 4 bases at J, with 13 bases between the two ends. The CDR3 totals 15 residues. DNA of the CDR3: TGTGCCAGCAGCTTAGCGTCGGGCAGGGGATACGAGCAGTACTTC. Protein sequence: CASSLASGRGYEQYF.

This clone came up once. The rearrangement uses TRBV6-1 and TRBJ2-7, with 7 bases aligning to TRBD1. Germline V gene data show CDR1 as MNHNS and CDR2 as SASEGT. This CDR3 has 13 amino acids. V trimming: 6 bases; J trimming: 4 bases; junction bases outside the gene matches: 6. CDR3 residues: CASSGTVPYEQYF. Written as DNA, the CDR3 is TGTGCCAGCAGCGGGACAGTCCCTTACGAGCAGTACTTC.

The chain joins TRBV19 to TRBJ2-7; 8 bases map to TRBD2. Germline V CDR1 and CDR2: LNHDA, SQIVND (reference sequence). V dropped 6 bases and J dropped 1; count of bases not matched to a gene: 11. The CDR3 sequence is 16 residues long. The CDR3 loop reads CASRTAAGASSYEQYF. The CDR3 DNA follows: TGTGCCAGTAGGACGGCAGCGGGGGCCTCGTCCTACGAGCAGTACTTC.

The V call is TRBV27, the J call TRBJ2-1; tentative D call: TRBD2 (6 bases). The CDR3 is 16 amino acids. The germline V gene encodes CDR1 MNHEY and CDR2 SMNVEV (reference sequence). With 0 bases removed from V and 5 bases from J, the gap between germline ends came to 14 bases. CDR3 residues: CASSLSFLGGHNEQFF. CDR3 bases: TGTGCCAGCAGTTTATCGTTCCTCGGGGGACACAATGAGCAGTTCTTC.

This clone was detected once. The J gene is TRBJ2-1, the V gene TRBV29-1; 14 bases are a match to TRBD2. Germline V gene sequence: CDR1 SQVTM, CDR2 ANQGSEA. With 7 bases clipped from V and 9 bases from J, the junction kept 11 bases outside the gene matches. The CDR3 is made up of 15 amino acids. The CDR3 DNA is TGCAGCGCCGCCGGGACTAGCGGGGGACCGCCTGAGCAGTTCTTC. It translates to CSAAGTSGGPPEQFF.

The CDR3 DNA follows: TGTGCCAGCAGTTACGGAGGACAGGACCCCTACGAGCAGTACTTC. Translation gives CASSYGGQDPYEQYF. The rearrangement uses TRBV6-6 and TRBJ2-7, with 7 bases lining up with TRBD1. The CDR3 is made up of 15 amino acids. J gave up 2 bases and V 2 bases, and 6 bases lay outside the gene matches. Looked up from germline, CDR1 is MNHNY and CDR2 is SVGAGI (reference sequence).

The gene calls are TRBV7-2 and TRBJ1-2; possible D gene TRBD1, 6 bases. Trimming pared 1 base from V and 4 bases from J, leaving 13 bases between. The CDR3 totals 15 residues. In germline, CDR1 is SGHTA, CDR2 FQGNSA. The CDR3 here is CASSLEGGRTYGYTF. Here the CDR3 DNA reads TGTGCCAGCAGCTTAGAGGGGGGGCGCACCTATGGCTACACCTTC. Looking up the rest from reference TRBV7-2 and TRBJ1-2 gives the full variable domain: GAGVSQSPSNKVTEKGKDVELRCDPISGHTALYWYRQSLGQGLEFLIYFQGNSAPDKSGLPSDRFSAERTGGSVSTLTIQRTQQEDSAVYLCASSLEGGRTYGYTFGSGTRLTVV.

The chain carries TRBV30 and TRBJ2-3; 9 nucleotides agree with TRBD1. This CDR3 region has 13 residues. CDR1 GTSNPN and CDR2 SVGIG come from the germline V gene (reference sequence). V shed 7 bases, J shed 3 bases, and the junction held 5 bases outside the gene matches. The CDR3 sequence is CAFNRGHTDTQYF. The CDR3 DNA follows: TGTGCCTTCAACAGGGGGCATACAGATACGCAGTATTTT.

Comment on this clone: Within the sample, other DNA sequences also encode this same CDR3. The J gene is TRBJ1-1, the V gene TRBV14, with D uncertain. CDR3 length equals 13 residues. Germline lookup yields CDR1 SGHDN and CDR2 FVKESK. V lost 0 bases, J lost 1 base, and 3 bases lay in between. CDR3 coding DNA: TGTGCCAGCAGCCAAGATCGGAACACTGAAGCTTTCTTT. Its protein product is CASSQDRNTEAFF. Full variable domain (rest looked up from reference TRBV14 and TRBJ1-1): EAGVTQFPSHSVIEKGQTVTLRCDPISGHDNLYWYRRVMGKEIKFLLHFVKESKQDESGMPNNRFLAERTGGTYSTLKVQPAELEDSGVYFCASSQDRNTEAFFGQGTRLTVV.

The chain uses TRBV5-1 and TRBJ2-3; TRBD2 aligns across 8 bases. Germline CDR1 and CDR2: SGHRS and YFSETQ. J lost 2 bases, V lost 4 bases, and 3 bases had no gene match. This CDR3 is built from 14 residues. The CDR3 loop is CASSQTSATDTQYF. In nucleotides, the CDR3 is TGCGCCAGCAGCCAGACTAGCGCCACAGATACGCAGTATTTT.

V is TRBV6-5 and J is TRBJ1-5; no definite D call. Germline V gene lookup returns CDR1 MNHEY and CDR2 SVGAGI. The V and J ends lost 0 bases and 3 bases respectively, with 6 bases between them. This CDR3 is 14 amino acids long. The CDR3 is CASSYSADNQPQHF. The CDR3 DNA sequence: TGTGCCAGCAGTTACTCGGCGGACAATCAGCCCCAGCATTTT.

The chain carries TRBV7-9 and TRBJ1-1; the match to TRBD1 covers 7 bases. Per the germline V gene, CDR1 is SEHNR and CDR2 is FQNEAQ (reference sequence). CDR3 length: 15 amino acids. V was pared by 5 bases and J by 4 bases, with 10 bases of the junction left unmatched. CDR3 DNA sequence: TGTGCCAGCAGCCTGACAGGGCCCAGGGGCACTGAAGCTTTCTTT. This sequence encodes CASSLTGPRGTEAFF.

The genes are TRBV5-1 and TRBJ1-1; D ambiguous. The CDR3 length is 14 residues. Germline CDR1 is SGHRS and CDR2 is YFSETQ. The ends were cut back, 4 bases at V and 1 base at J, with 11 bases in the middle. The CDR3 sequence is CASSLGAPNTEAFF. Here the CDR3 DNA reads TGCGCCAGCAGCCTGGGCGCGCCGAACACTGAAGCTTTCTTT. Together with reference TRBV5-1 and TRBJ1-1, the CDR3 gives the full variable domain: KAGVTQTPRYLIKTRGQQVTLSCSPISGHRSVSWYQQTPGQGLQFLFEYFSETQRNKGNFPGRFSGRQFSNSRSEMNVSTLELGDSALYLCASSLGAPNTEAFFGQGTRLTVV.

The CDR3 here is CASSLTGTRSSETQYF. The CDR3 DNA is TGTGCCAGCAGCTTAACCGGGACAAGGAGTTCAGAGACCCAGTACTTC. The J gene is TRBJ2-5, the V gene TRBV5-6; D possibly corresponds to TRBD1 (6 bases). The CDR3 totals 16 residues. The germline V gene encodes CDR1 SGHDT and CDR2 YYEEEE. The V gene lost 2 bases and the J gene lost 4 bases, with 18 bases spanning the gap. Drawing the rest from reference TRBV5-6 and TRBJ2-5, the complete variable domain is DAGVTQSPTHLIKTRGQQVTLRCSPKSGHDTVSWYQQALGQGPQFIFQYYEEEERQRGNFPDRFSGHQFPNYSSELNVNALLLGDSALYLCASSLTGTRSSETQYFGPGTRLLVL.

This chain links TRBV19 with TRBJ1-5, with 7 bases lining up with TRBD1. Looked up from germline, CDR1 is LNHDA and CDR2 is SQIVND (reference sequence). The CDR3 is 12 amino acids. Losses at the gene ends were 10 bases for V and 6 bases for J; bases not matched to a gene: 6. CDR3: CATNRGSQPQHF. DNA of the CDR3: TGTGCCACTAACAGGGGCTCTCAGCCCCAGCATTTT.

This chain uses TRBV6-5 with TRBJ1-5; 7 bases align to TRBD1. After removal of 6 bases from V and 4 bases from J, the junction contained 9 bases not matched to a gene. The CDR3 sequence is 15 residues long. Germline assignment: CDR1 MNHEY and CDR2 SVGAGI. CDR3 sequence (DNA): TGTGCCAGCAGACGGGACAGAATGGGTAATCAGCCCCAGCATTTT. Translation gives CASRRDRMGNQPQHF.

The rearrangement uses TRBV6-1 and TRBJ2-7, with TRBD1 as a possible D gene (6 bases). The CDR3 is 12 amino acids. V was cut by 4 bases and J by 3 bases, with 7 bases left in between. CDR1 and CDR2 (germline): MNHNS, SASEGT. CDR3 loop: CASSGQDYEQYF. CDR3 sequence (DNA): TGTGCCAGCAGTGGACAGGACTACGAGCAGTACTTC.

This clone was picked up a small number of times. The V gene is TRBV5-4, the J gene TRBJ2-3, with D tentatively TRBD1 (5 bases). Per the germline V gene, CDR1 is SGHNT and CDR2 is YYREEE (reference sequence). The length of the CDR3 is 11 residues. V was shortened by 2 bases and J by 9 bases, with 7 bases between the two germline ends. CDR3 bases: TGTGCCAGCAGCTTTGGGGCCACGCAGTATTTT. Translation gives CASSFGATQYF.

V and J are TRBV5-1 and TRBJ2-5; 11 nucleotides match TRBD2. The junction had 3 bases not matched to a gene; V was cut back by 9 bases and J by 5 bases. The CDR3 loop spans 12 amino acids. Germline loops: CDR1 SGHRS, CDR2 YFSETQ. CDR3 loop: CATRTSGETQYF. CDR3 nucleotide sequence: TGCGCCACCCGGACTAGCGGGGAGACCCAGTACTTC.